This is a list of T cell receptor beta chains from one sample in a study of early stage breast cancer tumors. Some clones are missing from TCRdb's copy, which holds only in-frame ones; the method was immunoSEQ multiplex PCR. This sample has more than 65,000 clones, with more than 70% found just once. The sample taken for sequencing was blood. These receptors originate from a person in their 40s with breast cancer. Both conserved end residues are part of each CDR3. Each record gives: D gene, V gene, J gene, clone size, CDR3 DNA, CDR3 protein. A D gene is named only where the DNA matches it firmly. The size entry is marked missing in some rows and otherwise reads once, few, many or a size class.

.	TRBV28	TRBJ2-1	.	TGTGCCAGCAGTTTATACTACAATGAGCAGTTCTTC	CASSLYYNEQFF
.	TRBV7-6	TRBJ2-7	.	TGTGCCAGCAGCTTAGGTGATCGCTACGAGCAGTACTTC	CASSLGDRYEQYF
.	TRBV7-9	TRBJ2-1	.	TGTGCCAGCAGCATGAGCGAGATAGAGGATGAGCAGTTCTTC	CASSMSEIEDEQFF
.	TRBV2	TRBJ2-3	.	TGTGCCAACACCTATGGCGGCACTAGCACAGATACGCAGTATTTT	CANTYGGTSTDTQYF
.	TRBV6-1	TRBJ2-7	.	TGTGCCAGCAAACAGGTCAGCTCCTACGAGCAGTACTTC	CASKQVSSYEQYF
TRBD2	TRBV27	TRBJ2-3	.	TGTGCCAGCAGTTTCGGCGGGAGTGTATTGGATACGCAGTATTTT	CASSFGGSVLDTQYF
.	TRBV7-6	TRBJ1-1	.	TGTGCCAGCAGCGCAACCGGACAATCGGCTTTCTTT	CASSATGQSAFF
.	TRBV5-1	TRBJ1-2	.	TGCGCCAGCAGCACACAGGGAGCTCCTTCTGGCTACACCTTC	CASSTQGAPSGYTF
TRBD2	TRBV15	TRBJ2-7	.	TGTGCCACCAGCAGAGGATCGACTAGCGGGGGGTACGAGCAGTACTTC	CATSRGSTSGGYEQYF
TRBD2	TRBV11-1	TRBJ2-1	.	TGTGCCAGCAGCGCCTCTAGCGGATCCTACAATGAGCAGTTCTTC	CASSASSGSYNEQFF
.	TRBV27	TRBJ1-5	few	TGTGCCAGCAGTTTATGGGCTAATAGCAATCAGCCCCAGCATTTT	CASSLWANSNQPQHF
.	TRBV5-1	TRBJ1-1	.	TGCGCCAGCAGCCTGGGACCGATGAACACTGAAGCTTTCTTT	CASSLGPMNTEAFF
.	TRBV2	TRBJ1-1	.	TGTGCCAGCAGTGAACAGCTCGGTGTAACTGAAGCTTTCTTT	CASSEQLGVTEAFF
.	TRBV7-8	TRBJ1-2	.	TGTGCCAGCAGCTTAACTTACTCGGGACCGTGGGGCTACACCTTC	CASSLTYSGPWGYTF
.	TRBV4-1	TRBJ1-2	few	TGCGCCAGCAGCCAAGATAGGGGAGAGGGCTATGGCTACACCTTC	CASSQDRGEGYGYTF
.	TRBV30	TRBJ1-5	.	TGTGCCTGGAGCCTAGACAGAAATCAGCCCCAGCATTTT	CAWSLDRNQPQHF
TRBD2	TRBV11-3	TRBJ2-1	.	TGTGCCAGCAGCTTAGGAGGGGGGACCCTAGCGGGAGAGCTGTTCTTC	CASSLGGGTLAGELFF
.	TRBV29-1	TRBJ2-1	.	TGCAGCTTAAGGGACTCCTACAATGAGCAGTTCTTC	CSLRDSYNEQFF
.	TRBV5-5	TRBJ2-2	.	TGTGCCAGCAGCCCCCTACGCAGTCCGAACACCGGGGAGCTGTTTTTT	CASSPLRSPNTGELFF
TRBD2	TRBV18	TRBJ2-7	.	TGTGCCAGCTCACCCTACCTTGGACTAGCGGGAGAAGGGTACGAGCAGTACTTC	CASSPYLGLAGEGYEQYF
.	TRBV27	TRBJ2-7	once	TGTGCCAGCAGTTTAGCGGGACTTCCTTCCTACGAGCAGTACTTC	CASSLAGLPSYEQYF
TRBD1	TRBV7-2	TRBJ1-1	few	TGTGCCAGCAGCCTTCGGCAGGGGGGAGCTTTCTTT	CASSLRQGGAFF
.	TRBV6-5	TRBJ1-4	.	TGTGCCAGCAGTTACTCGGGAGTGGCAGCGAATGAAAAACTGTTTTTT	CASSYSGVAANEKLFF
TRBD1	TRBV27	TRBJ1-1	few	TGTGCCAGCAGTACAGGGGCCACTGAAGCTTTCTTT	CASSTGATEAFF